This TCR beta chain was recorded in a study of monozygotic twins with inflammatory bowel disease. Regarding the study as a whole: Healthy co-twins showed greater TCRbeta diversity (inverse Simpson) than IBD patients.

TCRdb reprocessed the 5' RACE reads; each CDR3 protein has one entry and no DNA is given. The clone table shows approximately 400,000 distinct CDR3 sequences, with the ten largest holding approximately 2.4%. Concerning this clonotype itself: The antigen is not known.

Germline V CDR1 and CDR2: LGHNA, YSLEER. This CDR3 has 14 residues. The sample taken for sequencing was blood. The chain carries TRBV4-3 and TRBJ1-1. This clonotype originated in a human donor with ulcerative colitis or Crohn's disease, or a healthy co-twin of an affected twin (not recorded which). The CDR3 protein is CASSQDPVNTEAFF.